A single sample gave rise to the 14 T cell receptor beta chains below, sequenced in a study of T cell responses to AZD1222 COVID-19 vaccine (dated by TCRdb to 2020 to 2022). Library creation used the immunoSEQ multiplex PCR assay. TCRdb mirrors the immuneACCESS table, restricted to in-frame sequences. Some clones are absent from its copies; in checked studies, under half trace to an unresolved V gene, and the reason for the others is unknown. For this sample the table gives approximately 94,000 clones, of which just under 90% were detected only once. The biggest ten clones account for 15% of the sample. According to the study, the label for this sample's time point signals: baseline before first vaccination. Source: peripheral blood, taken on day 0 of AZD1222 vaccination. These receptors came from an adult in good health.

V is TRBV5-1 and J is TRBJ2-5; 8 nucleotides agree with TRBD2. The germline gives CDR1 SGHRS, CDR2 YFSETQ. The CDR3 length is 14 residues. Trimming cost V 4 bases and J 7 bases; bases outside gene matches: 9. The CDR3, as DNA: TGCGCCAGCAGCGCGGAGGGCGCGGGGGGGACCCAGTACTTC. Amino acid sequence: CASSAEGAGGTQYF.

The chain has TRBV6-5 and TRBJ1-2; D is perhaps TRBD1 (6 bases). Germline CDR1 MNHEY, CDR2 SVGAGI. The CDR3 runs to 13 residues. V lost 6 bases and J lost 8, with 16 bases in between. CDR3 nucleotide sequence: TGTGCCAGCAGGCTGACAGGCGAATTAGGCTACACCTTC. This codes for CASRLTGELGYTF.

The gene calls are TRBV5-1 and TRBJ2-7, with D possibly TRBD1 on 6 matching bases. CDR1 is SGHRS and CDR2 is YFSETQ in the germline V gene. Trimming pared 4 bases from V and 0 bases from J, leaving 23 bases between. The CDR3 covers 18 residues. DNA for the CDR3: TGCGCCAGCAGCACCCAACCAAATACAGGGTTGAGCTCCTACGAGCAGTACTTC. This gives the protein CASSTQPNTGLSSYEQYF.

The V call is TRBV6-1, the J call TRBJ2-7; weak D call: TRBD1 (6 bases). The CDR3 length is 15 residues. Germline lookup yields CDR1 MNHNS and CDR2 SASEGT. Trimming shortened V by 2 bases and J by 1 base, and 12 bases separated the two germline ends. Written as DNA, the CDR3 is TGTGCCAGCAGTGAATACCCCGGGACATCCTACGAGCAGTACTTC. This translates into CASSEYPGTSYEQYF.

The DNA of the CDR3 is TGTGCCAGCAGCGGCATGGGGTTGGACGAGCAGTACTTC. Its translation: CASSGMGLDEQYF. The chain combines TRBV7-9 with TRBJ2-7, with unresolved D. The CDR3 sequence is 13 residues long. Trimming pared 5 bases from V and 5 bases from J, leaving 13 bases between. Per germline, CDR1 SEHNR and CDR2 FQNEAQ (reference sequence). The whole variable domain, filled in from reference TRBV7-9 and TRBJ2-7, reads DTGVSQNPRHKITKRGQNVTFRCDPISEHNRLYWYRQTLGQGPEFLTYFQNEAQLEKSRLLSDRFSAERPKGSFSTLEIQRTEQGDSAMYLCASSGMGLDEQYFGPGTRLTVT.

The genes are TRBV5-8 and TRBJ1-4; perhaps TRBD1 as D (6 bases). Per the germline V gene, CDR1 is SGHTS and CDR2 is YDEGEE. V shed 0 bases and J shed 10 bases, with 16 bases lying between them. The CDR3 covers 15 residues. The chain's CDR3 is CASSLEPGAGGKLFF. CDR3 nucleotides: TGTGCCAGCAGCTTGGAGCCAGGGGCAGGCGGAAAACTGTTTTTT.

This clone was counted only a few times. V is TRBV3-1 (or the pseudogene TRBV3-2) and J is TRBJ1-2; D might be TRBD1 (6 bases). The CDR3 totals 15 residues. The V end was cut by 0 bases, the J end by 1 base, with 9 bases between. The germline V gene has CDR1 LGHDT and CDR2 YNNKEL (reference sequence). The CDR3 region is CASSQDIQGNYGYTF. The CDR3 DNA reads TGTGCCAGCAGCCAAGATATACAGGGTAACTATGGCTACACCTTC.

The chain couples TRBV19 to TRBJ1-2, with D possibly being TRBD1 (6 bases). Looked up from germline, CDR1 is LNHDA and CDR2 is SQIVND (reference sequence). Deletions cut 5 bases from V and 7 bases from J, with 14 bases between. CDR3 length: 13 amino acids. CDR3 sequence (DNA): TGTGCCAGTAGTCTAGGGGGTTTTATTGGCTACACCTTC. It is translated as CASSLGGFIGYTF.

The rearrangement joins TRBV6-5 to TRBJ1-6; TRBD1 agrees at 8 bases. CDR1 is MNHEY, CDR2 SVGAGI, per germline. Trimming at V came to 6 bases and at J to 6 bases, leaving 7 bases not matched to a gene. This CDR3 region has 15 residues. The CDR3 DNA sequence: TGTGCCAGCAGCGTACAGGACAGGGTTAATTCACCCCTCCACTTT. Translation gives CASSVQDRVNSPLHF.

The V call is TRBV20-1, the J call TRBJ2-1; D possibly corresponds to TRBD2 (5 bases). The CDR3 totals 15 residues. Germline V gene sequence: CDR1 DFQATT, CDR2 SNEGSKA (reference sequence). The ends were cut back, 3 bases at V and 6 bases at J, with 18 bases in the middle. The CDR3 protein is CSASDSGLDLNEQFF. CDR3 nucleotide sequence: TGCAGTGCTAGTGACTCCGGACTTGACCTCAATGAGCAGTTCTTC.

CDR3 DNA sequence: TGTGCCAGCAGGGAAAACCAGGGGGACTATGGCTACACCTTC. Translation gives CASRENQGDYGYTF. The chain combines TRBV2 with TRBJ1-2; 7 bases agree with TRBD1. The junction had 7 bases not matched to a gene; V was cut back by 6 bases and J by 3 bases. CDR1 is SNHLY and CDR2 is FYNNEI in the germline V gene. The CDR3 spans 14 residues.

The chain links TRBV6-5 to TRBJ1-1; D is unclear. Per germline, CDR1 MNHEY and CDR2 SVGAGI. V dropped 4 bases and J dropped 4 bases, with 16 bases sitting between them. The CDR3 loop spans 15 amino acids. CDR3 DNA: TGTGCCAGCAGTTTCCATACTCCGGTAGGCACTGAAGCTTTCTTT. Its protein is CASSFHTPVGTEAFF.

V is TRBV6-6 and J is TRBJ1-1, with 7 bases fitting TRBD1. J gave up 14 bases and V 2 bases, and 14 bases lay outside the gene matches. The CDR3 totals 14 residues. The V gene's germline CDR1 is MNHNY and CDR2 SVGAGI (reference sequence). DNA for the CDR3: TGTGCCAGCAGTTACCTCTCGACAGGGCCTTTCGTGTTCTTT. This encodes CASSYLSTGPFVFF.

This chain links TRBV7-2 with TRBJ2-5; weak D call: TRBD2 (6 bases). The germline V and J ends were trimmed by 8 bases and 2 bases, with 6 bases remaining between them. The germline V gene encodes CDR1 SGHTA and CDR2 FQGNSA. This CDR3 has 11 residues. The CDR3 bases are TGTGCCAGCCGGGAGCAAGAGACCCAGTACTTC. Its protein product is CASREQETQYF.